The present T cell receptor (beta chain) was sequenced within a study of shared clonotypes between healthy human individuals. The CDR3 is 15 residues long. The junction had 7 bases not matched to a gene; V was cut back by 1 base and J by 8 bases. Germline V gene data show CDR1 as LNHNV and CDR2 as YYDKDF (reference sequence). Generated by immunoSEQ multiplex PCR, the TCRdb table keeps only in-frame clones and is missing some. The sample carries over 1.4 million clones, about 96% recorded once. The receptor comes from a man aged 25 to 40 in good health. Sample: naive CD4+ T cells sorted from blood. Subset meaning: CD45RA+ positively selected. This chain connects TRBV15 to TRBJ2-1; 8 bases fit TRBD1. The CDR3 reads CATSRGAGGKDEQFF. CDR3 nucleotide sequence: TGTGCCACCAGCAGAGGGGCAGGGGGCAAGGATGAGCAGTTCTTC.